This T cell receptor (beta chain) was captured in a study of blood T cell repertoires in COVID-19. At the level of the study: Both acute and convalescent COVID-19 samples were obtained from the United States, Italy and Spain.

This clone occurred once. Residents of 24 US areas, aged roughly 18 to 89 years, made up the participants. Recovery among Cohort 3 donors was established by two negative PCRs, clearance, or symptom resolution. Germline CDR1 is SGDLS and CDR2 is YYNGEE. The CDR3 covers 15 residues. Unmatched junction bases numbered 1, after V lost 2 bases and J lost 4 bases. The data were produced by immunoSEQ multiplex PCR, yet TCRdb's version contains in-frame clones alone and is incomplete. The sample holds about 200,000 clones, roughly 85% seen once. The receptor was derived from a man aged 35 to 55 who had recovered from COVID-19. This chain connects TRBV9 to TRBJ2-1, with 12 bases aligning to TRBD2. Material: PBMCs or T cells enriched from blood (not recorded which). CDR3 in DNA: TGTGCCAGCAGCGTTCTAGCGGGAGGGTACAATGAGCAGTTCTTC. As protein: CASSVLAGGYNEQFF. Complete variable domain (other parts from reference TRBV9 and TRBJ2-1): DSGVTQTPKHLITATGQRVTLRCSPRSGDLSVYWYQQSLDQGLQFLIQYYNGEERAKGNILERFSAQQFPDLHSELNLSSLELGDSALYFCASSVLAGGYNEQFFGPGTRLTVL.